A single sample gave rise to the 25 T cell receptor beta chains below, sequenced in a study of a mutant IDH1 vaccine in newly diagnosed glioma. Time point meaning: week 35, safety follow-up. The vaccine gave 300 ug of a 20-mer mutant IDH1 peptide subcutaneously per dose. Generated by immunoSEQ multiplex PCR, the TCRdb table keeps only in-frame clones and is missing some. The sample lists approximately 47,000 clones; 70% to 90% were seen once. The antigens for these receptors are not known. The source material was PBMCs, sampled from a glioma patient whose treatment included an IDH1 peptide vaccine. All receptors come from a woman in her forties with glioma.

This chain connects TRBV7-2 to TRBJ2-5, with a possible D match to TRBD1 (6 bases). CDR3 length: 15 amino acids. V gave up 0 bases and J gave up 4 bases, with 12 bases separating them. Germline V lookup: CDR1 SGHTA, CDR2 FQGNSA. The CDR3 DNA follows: TGTGCCAGCAGCTTAGCGCTAGGGGGTCGAGAGACCCAGTACTTC. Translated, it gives CASSLALGGRETQYF. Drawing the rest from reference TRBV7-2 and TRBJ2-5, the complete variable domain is GAGVSQSPSNKVTEKGKDVELRCDPISGHTALYWYRQSLGQGLEFLIYFQGNSAPDKSGLPSDRFSAERTGGSVSTLTIQRTQQEDSAVYLCASSLALGGRETQYFGPGTRLLVL.

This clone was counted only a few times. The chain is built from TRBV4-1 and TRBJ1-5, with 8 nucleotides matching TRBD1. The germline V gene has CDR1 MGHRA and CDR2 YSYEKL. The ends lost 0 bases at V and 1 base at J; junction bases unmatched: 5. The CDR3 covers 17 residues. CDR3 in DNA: TGCGCCAGCAGCCAAGAACTGACAGGGGTGAGCAATCAGCCCCAGCATTTT. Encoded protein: CASSQELTGVSNQPQHF.

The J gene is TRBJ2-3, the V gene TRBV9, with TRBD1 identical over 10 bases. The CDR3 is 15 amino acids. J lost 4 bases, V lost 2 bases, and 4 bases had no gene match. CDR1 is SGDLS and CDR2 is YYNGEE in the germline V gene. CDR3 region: CASSVSGTGADTQYF. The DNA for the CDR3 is TGTGCCAGCAGCGTCTCCGGGACAGGGGCAGATACGCAGTATTTT.

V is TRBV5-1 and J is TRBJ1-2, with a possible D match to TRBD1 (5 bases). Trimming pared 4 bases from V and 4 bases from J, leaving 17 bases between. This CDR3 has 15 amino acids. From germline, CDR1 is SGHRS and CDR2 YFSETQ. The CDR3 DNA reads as TGCGCCAGCAGCGGGTCCCTGGGGGGGTCCTATGGCTACACCTTC. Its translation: CASSGSLGGSYGYTF.

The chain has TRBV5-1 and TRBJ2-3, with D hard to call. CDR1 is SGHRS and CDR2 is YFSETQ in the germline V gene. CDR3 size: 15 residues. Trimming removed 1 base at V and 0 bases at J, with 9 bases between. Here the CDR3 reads CASSLLLDSTDTQYF. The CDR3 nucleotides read TGCGCCAGCAGCTTGTTGCTAGATAGCACAGATACGCAGTATTTT.

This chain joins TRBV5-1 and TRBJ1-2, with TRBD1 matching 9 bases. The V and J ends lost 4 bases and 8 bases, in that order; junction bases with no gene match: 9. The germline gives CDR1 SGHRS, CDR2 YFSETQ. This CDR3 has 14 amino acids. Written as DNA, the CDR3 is TGCGCCAGCAGCCCGAGACAGGGGGAGCTCGGCTACACCTTC. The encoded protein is CASSPRQGELGYTF.

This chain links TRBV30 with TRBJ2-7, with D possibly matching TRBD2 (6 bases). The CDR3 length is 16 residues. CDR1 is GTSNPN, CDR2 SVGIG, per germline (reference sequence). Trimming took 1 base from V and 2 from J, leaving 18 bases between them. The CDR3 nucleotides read TGTGCCTGGAGTGCTTTGAGGAGGGACCTCACCTACGAGCAGTACTTC. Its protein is CAWSALRRDLTYEQYF.

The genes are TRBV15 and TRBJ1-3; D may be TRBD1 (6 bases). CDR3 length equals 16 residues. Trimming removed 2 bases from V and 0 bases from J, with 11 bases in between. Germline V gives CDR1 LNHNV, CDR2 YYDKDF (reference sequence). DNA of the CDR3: TGTGCCACCAGCAGAAACAGGGCGAGCTCTGGAAACACCATATATTTT. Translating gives CATSRNRASSGNTIYF.

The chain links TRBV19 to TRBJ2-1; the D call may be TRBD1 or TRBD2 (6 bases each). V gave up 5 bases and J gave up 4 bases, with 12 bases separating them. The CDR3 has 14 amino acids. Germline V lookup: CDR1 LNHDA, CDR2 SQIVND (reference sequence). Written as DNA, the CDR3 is TGTGCCAGTAGTGACAGGCTAGCGTACAATGAGCAGTTCTTC. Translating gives CASSDRLAYNEQFF.

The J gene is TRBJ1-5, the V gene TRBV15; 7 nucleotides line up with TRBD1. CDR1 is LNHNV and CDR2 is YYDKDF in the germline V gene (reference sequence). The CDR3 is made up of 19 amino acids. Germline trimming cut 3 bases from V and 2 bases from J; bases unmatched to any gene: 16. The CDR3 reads CATSRQTGAGGWGNQPQHF. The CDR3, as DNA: TGTGCCACCAGCAGGCAGACGGGCGCAGGGGGGTGGGGCAATCAGCCCCAGCATTTT.

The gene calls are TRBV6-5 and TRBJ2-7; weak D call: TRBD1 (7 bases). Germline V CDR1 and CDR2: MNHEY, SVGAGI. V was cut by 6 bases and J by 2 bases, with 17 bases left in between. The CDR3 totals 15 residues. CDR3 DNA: TGTGCCAGCAGCCGGTTGGCAGGGGGGACCTACGAGCAGTACTTC. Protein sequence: CASSRLAGGTYEQYF.

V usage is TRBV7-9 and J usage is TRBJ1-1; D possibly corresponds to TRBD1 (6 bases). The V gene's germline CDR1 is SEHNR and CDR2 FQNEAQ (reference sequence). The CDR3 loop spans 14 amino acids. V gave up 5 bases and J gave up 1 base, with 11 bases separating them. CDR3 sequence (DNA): TGTGCCAGCAGCCAAGGAGGGGGGAACACTGAAGCTTTCTTT. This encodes CASSQGGGNTEAFF.

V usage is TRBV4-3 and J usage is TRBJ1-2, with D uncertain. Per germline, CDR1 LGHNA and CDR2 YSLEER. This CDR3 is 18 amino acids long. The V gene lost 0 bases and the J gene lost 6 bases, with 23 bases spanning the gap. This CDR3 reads CASSQEFGRGSTSNGYTF. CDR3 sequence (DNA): TGCGCCAGCAGCCAAGAATTTGGTCGTGGTTCCACCTCCAATGGCTACACCTTC.

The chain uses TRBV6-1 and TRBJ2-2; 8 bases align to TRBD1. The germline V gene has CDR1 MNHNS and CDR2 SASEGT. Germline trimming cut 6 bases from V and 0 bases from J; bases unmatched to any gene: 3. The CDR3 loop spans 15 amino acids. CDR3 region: CASRQGETNTGELFF. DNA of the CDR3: TGTGCCAGCAGACAGGGGGAGACGAACACCGGGGAGCTGTTTTTT.

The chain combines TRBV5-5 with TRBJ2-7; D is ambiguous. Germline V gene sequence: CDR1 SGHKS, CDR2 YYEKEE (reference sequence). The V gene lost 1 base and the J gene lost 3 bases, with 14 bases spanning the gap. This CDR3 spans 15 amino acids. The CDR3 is CASSLTSVYYYEQYF. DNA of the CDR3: TGTGCCAGCAGCTTGACGTCGGTCTACTACTACGAGCAGTACTTC.

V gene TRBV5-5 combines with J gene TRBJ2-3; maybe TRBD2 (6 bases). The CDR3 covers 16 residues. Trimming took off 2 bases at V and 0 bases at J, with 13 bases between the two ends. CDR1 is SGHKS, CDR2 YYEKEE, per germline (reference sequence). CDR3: CASSLFSGSSTDTQYF. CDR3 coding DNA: TGTGCCAGCAGCTTATTTAGCGGAAGTAGCACAGATACGCAGTATTTT.

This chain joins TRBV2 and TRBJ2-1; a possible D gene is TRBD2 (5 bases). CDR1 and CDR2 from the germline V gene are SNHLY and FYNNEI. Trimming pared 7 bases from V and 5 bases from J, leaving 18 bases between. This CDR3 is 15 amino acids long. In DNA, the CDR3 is TGTGCCAGCACTGGATCTGGACTGCTACACAATGAGCAGTTCTTC. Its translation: CASTGSGLLHNEQFF.

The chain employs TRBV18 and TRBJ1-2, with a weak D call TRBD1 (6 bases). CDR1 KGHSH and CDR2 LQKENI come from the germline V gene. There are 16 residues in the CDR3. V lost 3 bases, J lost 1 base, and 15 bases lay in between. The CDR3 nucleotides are TGTGCCAGCTCACCTTTACAGGGAACGGATAACTATGGCTACACCTTC. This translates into CASSPLQGTDNYGYTF.

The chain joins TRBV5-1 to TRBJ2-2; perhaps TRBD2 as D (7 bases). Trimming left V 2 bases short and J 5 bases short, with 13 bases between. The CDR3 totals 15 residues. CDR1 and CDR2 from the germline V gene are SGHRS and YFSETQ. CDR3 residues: CASSLRGGTTGELFF. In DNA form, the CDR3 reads TGCGCCAGCAGCTTAAGGGGGGGGACGACCGGGGAGCTGTTTTTT.

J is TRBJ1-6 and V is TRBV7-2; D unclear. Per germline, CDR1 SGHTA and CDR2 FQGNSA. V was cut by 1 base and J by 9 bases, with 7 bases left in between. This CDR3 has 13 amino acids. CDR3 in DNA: TGTGCCAGCAGCTTAGAGATGACTTCACCCCTCCACTTT. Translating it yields CASSLEMTSPLHF.

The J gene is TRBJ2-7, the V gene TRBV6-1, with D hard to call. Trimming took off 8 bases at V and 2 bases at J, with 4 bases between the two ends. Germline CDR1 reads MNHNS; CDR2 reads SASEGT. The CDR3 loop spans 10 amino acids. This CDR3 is CASSTYEQYF. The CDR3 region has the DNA TGTGCCAGCTCTACCTACGAGCAGTACTTC.

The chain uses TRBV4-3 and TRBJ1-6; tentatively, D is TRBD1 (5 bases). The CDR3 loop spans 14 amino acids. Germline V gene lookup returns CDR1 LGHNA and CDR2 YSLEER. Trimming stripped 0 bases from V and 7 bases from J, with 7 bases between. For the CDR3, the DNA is TGCGCCAGCAGCCAAGATGGGGGGAATTCACCCCTCCACTTT. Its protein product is CASSQDGGNSPLHF.

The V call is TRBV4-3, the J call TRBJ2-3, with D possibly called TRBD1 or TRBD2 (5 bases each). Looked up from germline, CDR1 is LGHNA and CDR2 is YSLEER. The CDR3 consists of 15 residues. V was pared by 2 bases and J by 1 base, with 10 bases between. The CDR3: CASSQSGTRTDTQYF. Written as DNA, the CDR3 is TGCGCCAGCAGCCAATCCGGGACCCGCACAGATACGCAGTATTTT.

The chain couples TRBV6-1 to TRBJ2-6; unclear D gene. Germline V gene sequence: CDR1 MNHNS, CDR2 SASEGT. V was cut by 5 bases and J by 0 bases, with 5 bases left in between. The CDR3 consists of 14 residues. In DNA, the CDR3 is TGTGCCAGCAGTCGAATCTCTGGGGCCAACGTCCTGACTTTC. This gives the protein CASSRISGANVLTF.

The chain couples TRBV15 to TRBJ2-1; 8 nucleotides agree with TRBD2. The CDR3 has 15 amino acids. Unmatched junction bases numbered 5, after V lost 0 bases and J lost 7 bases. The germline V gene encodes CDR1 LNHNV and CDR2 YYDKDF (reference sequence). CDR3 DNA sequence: TGTGCCACCAGCAGAGAACTCGGGGGGGGAAATGAGCAGTTCTTC. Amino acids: CATSRELGGGNEQFF.